What follows are 12 T cell receptor beta chains derived from one specimen sequenced in a study of CD8+ T cells in alopecia areata. Following RNA extraction, reverse transcription yielded cDNA that acted as the sequencing template. Sequenced by immunoSEQ multiplex PCR; TCRdb stores in-frame clones only, minus some. Of 90,000 to 120,000 clones in the sample, 55% to 70% were seen once. Sequences were obtained from NKG2D-low CD8+ T cells sorted from blood. These receptor sequences come from a human donor with alopecia areata.

CDR3 loop: CASSLSQGLYGGYTF. The CDR3 DNA follows: TGCGCCAGCAGCTTGTCCCAGGGGCTGTACGGAGGCTACACCTTC. The chain recombines TRBV5-1 with TRBJ1-2, with D tentatively TRBD1 (6 bases). With 1 base removed from V and 8 bases from J, the gap between germline ends came to 18 bases. The CDR3 loop spans 15 amino acids. Per the germline V gene, CDR1 is SGHRS and CDR2 is YFSETQ.

The gene calls are TRBV18 and TRBJ2-1; perhaps TRBD1 as D (5 bases). CDR1 is KGHSH and CDR2 is LQKENI in the germline V gene. V shed 3 bases and J shed 2 bases, with 11 bases lying between them. The CDR3 loop spans 15 amino acids. Here the CDR3 reads CASSPVQGPYNEQFF. CDR3 sequence (DNA): TGTGCCAGCTCACCGGTTCAGGGCCCCTACAATGAGCAGTTCTTC.

The rearrangement links TRBV19 to TRBJ1-1; 10 bases are a match to TRBD1. The V gene end was trimmed by 0 bases and the J gene end by 4 bases; junction bases not matched to a gene: 5. The CDR3 totals 16 residues. In germline, CDR1 is LNHDA, CDR2 SQIVND (reference sequence). The CDR3 loop is CASSIDEDRGPTEAFF. CDR3 sequence (DNA): TGTGCCAGTAGTATAGACGAAGACAGGGGGCCCACTGAAGCTTTCTTT. Together with reference TRBV19 and TRBJ1-1, the CDR3 gives the full variable domain: DGGITQSPKYLFRKEGQNVTLSCEQNLNHDAMYWYRQDPGQGLRLIYYSQIVNDFQKGDIAEGYSVSREKKESFPLTVTSAQKNPTAFYLCASSIDEDRGPTEAFFGQGTRLTVV.

This clone has just one count. This chain links TRBV9 with TRBJ2-7, with 7 nucleotides matching TRBD1. The CDR3 has 14 amino acids. Trimming removed 3 bases from V and 1 base from J; junction bases left unmatched: 4. Germline V CDR1 and CDR2: SGDLS, YYNGEE. The CDR3 loop is CASSAPGQSYEQYF. The CDR3 DNA follows: TGTGCCAGCAGCGCACCGGGACAGTCCTACGAGCAGTACTTC.

The gene calls are TRBV28 and TRBJ2-5; D gene unclear. The CDR3 extends over 13 amino acids. V shed 6 bases and J shed 3 bases, with 11 bases lying between them. From germline, CDR1 is MDHEN and CDR2 SYDVKM. The CDR3 coding sequence is TGTGCCAGCAGCCCCGGCATCGAAGAGACCCAGTACTTC. It codes for CASSPGIEETQYF.

CDR3 residues: CASSHPGAFTYEQYF. CDR3 sequence (DNA): TGTGCCAGCAGCCACCCCGGGGCGTTCACCTACGAGCAGTACTTC. The chain is built from TRBV11-2 and TRBJ2-7; D may match TRBD1 or TRBD2 (5 bases each). The CDR3 runs to 15 residues. CDR1 is SGHAT, CDR2 FQNNGV, per germline. Trimming removed 5 bases from V and 2 bases from J, with 16 bases in between. The full variable domain, its missing parts supplied by reference TRBV11-2 and TRBJ2-7, is EAGVAQSPRYKIIEKRQSVAFWCNPISGHATLYWYQQILGQGPKLLIQFQNNGVVDDSQLPKDRFSAERLKGVDSTLKIQPAKLEDSAVYLCASSHPGAFTYEQYFGPGTRLTVT.

The rearrangement links TRBV27 to TRBJ2-3; the D gene is possibly TRBD1 (5 bases). Trimming cost V 2 bases and J 6 bases, with 12 bases left between them. The V gene's germline CDR1 is MNHEY and CDR2 SMNVEV (reference sequence). The CDR3 has 14 residues. The CDR3 bases are TGTGCCAGCAGTTTACTGGTTGGGGCCGATACGCAGTATTTT. This gives the protein CASSLLVGADTQYF.

This rearrangement joins TRBV27 to TRBJ2-1; TRBD1 matches 12 bases. This CDR3 comprises 15 residues. The V segment lost 7 bases and the J segment 6 bases; nucleotides outside the gene matches: 7. The germline V gene has CDR1 MNHEY and CDR2 SMNVEV (reference sequence). The CDR3 is CASKGGDRGPNEQFF. Written as DNA, the CDR3 is TGTGCCAGCAAGGGGGGGGACAGGGGGCCCAATGAGCAGTTCTTC.

This clone was counted a single time. The V and J genes are TRBV28 and TRBJ2-6; a weak D match, TRBD1 (6 bases). Germline CDR1 reads MDHEN; CDR2 reads SYDVKM. This CDR3 comprises 18 residues. V lost 6 bases, J lost 0 bases, and 18 bases lay in between. This CDR3 reads CASRDRIRQSSGANVLTF. DNA of the CDR3: TGTGCCAGCAGGGACAGAATACGTCAAAGCTCTGGGGCCAACGTCCTGACTTTC.

The CDR3: CSVEGSGREYEQFF. The CDR3 DNA reads as TGCAGCGTGGAGGGTAGCGGGAGAGAGTATGAGCAGTTCTTC. V is TRBV29-1 and J is TRBJ2-1; 9 bases are shared with TRBD2. Trimming took 6 bases from V and 8 from J; bases not matched to a gene: 11. Per the germline V gene, CDR1 is SQVTM and CDR2 is ANQGSEA. The CDR3 is made up of 14 amino acids.

The chain recombines TRBV5-6 with TRBJ1-2; weak D call: TRBD1 (5 bases). The CDR3 runs to 13 residues. Germline values: CDR1 SGHDT, CDR2 YYEEEE. V lost 0 bases and J 2 bases, leaving 5 bases between the germline ends. The CDR3 DNA reads as TGTGCCAGCAGCTTGGGGACAAACTATGGCTACACCTTC. It yields the protein CASSLGTNYGYTF.

The V and J genes are TRBV23-1 and TRBJ1-2; TRBD1 agrees at 7 bases. TRBV23-1 is sorted into the ORF group, with uncertain function. The J segment lost 3 bases and the V segment lost 2 bases, leaving 9 bases of the junction unmatched. The CDR3 totals 16 residues. The CDR3 spells CASSQPRGDRDYGYTF. CDR3 nucleotides: TGCGCCAGCAGTCAACCTAGGGGGGACAGAGACTATGGCTACACCTTC.